The present entry profiles one T cell receptor (beta chain) with its context. Authors' data handling: The assay estimated nucleated cells by amplifying reference gene primers. Method: immunoSEQ multiplex PCR; TCRdb's copy keeps in-frame clones and lacks some. V, J and clone size reflect that table, while D and trimming were determined from the DNA. This table has about 350,000 clones, roughly 89% appearing once. This specimen comes from a study of blood T cell repertoires in COVID-19. Study background: The United States, Italy and Spain were the sources of the acute and convalescent COVID-19 samples. PBMCs, B-cell-depleted T cells, or T cells provided the cDNA or gDNA that made up the material.

Seattle's cohort entered during active infection and was followed longitudinally. V shed 10 bases, J shed 3 bases, and the junction held 6 bases outside the gene matches. The CDR3 length is 14 residues. CDR1 and CDR2 (germline): MGHDK, SYGVNS. The clonotype originates from a man under 40 with COVID-19, enrolled during active disease. The rearrangement joins TRBV25-1 to TRBJ2-7; 13 bases are a match to TRBD2. Source material: peripheral blood. Here the CDR3 reads CATTGTSGIYEQYF. CDR3 in DNA: TGTGCCACTACCGGGACTAGCGGGATCTACGAGCAGTACTTC.